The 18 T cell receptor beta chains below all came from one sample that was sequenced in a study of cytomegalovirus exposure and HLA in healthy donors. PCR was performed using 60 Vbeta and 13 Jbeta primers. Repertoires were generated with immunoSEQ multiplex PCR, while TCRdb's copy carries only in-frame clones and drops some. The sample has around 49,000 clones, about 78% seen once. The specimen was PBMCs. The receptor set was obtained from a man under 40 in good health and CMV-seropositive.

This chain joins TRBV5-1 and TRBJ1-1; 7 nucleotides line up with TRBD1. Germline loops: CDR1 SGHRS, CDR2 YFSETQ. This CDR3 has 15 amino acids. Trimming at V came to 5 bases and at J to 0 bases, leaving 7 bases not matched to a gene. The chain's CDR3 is CASRQTRGMNTEAFF. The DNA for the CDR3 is TGCGCCAGCAGGCAGACCAGGGGGATGAACACTGAAGCTTTCTTT.

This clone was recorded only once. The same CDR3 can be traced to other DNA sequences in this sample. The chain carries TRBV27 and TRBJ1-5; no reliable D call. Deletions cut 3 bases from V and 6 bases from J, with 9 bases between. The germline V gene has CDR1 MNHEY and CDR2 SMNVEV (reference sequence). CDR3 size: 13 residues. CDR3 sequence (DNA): TGTGCCAGCAGTTTGTCGGTTTCTCAGCCCCAGCATTTT. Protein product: CASSLSVSQPQHF.

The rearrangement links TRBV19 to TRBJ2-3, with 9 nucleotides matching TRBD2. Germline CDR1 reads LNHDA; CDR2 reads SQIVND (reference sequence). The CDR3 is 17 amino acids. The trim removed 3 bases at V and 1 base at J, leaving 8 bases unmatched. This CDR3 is CASSMGAASGGTDTQYF. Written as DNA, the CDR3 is TGTGCCAGTAGTATGGGAGCGGCTAGCGGGGGCACAGATACGCAGTATTTT.

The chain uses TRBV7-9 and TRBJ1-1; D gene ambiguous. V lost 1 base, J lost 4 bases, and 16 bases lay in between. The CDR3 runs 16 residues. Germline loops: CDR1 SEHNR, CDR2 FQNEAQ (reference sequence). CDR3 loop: CASSLDGGSGSTEAFF. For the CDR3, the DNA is TGTGCCAGCAGCTTAGACGGCGGGTCGGGGAGCACTGAAGCTTTCTTT.

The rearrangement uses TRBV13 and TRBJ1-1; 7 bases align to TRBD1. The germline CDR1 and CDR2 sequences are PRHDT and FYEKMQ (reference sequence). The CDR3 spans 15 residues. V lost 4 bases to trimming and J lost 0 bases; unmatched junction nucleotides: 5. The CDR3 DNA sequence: TGTGCCAGCAGCTCCCAGGGGGAAATGAACACTGAAGCTTTCTTT. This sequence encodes CASSSQGEMNTEAFF. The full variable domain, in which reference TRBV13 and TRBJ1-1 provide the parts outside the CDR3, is AAGVIQSPRHLIKEKRETATLKCYPIPRHDTVYWYQQGPGQDPQFLISFYEKMQSDKGSIPDRFSAQQFSDYHSELNMSSLELGDSALYFCASSSQGEMNTEAFFGQGTRLTVV.

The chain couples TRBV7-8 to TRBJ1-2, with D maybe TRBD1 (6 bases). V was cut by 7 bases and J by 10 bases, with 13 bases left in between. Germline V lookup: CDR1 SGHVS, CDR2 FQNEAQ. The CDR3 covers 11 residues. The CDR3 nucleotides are TGTGCCAGCACCCTGCGGGGGCCCTACACCTTC. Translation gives CASTLRGPYTF. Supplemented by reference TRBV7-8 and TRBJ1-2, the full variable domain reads GAGVSQSPRYKVAKRGQDVALRCDPISGHVSLFWYQQALGQGPEFLTYFQNEAQLDKSGLPSDRFFAERPEGSVSTLKIQRTQQEDSAVYLCASTLRGPYTFGSGTRLTVV.

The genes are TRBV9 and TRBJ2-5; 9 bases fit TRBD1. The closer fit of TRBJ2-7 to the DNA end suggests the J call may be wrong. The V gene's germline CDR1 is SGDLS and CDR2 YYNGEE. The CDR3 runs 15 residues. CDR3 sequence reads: CASSPPGQGIYEQYF. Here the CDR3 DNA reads TGTGCCAGCAGCCCGCCGGGACAGGGAATCTACGAGCAGTACTTC.

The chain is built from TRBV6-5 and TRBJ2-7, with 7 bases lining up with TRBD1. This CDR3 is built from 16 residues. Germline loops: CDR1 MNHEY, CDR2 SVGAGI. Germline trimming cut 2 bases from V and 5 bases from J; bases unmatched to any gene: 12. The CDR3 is CASSYPPGQRGDEQYF. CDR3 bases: TGTGCCAGCAGTTACCCCCCGGGACAGAGGGGAGACGAGCAGTACTTC.

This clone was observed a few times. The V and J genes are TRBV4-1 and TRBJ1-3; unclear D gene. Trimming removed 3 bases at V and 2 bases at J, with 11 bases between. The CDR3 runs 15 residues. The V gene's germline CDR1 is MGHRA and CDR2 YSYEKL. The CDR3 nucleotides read TGCGCCAGCAGCCACCTAGCATACACTGGAAACACCATATATTTT. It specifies CASSHLAYTGNTIYF.

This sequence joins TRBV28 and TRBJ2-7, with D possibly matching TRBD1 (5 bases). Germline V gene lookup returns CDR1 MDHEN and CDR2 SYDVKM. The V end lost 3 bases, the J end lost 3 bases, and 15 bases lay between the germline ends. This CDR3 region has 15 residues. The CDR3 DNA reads TGTGCCAGCAGTTTTCAGGGTGTAAAATACTACGAGCAGTACTTC. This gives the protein CASSFQGVKYYEQYF.

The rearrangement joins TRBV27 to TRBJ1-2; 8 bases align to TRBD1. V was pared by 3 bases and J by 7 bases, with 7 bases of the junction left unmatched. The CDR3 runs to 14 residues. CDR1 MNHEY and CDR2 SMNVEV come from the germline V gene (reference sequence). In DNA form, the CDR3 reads TGTGCCAGCAGTTTCTCCGGGACAGGACGTGGCTACACCTTC. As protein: CASSFSGTGRGYTF.

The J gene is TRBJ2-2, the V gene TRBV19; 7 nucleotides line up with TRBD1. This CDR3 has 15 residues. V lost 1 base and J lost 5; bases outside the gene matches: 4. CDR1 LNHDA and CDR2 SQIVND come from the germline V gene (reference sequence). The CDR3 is CASSIGHRGTGELFF. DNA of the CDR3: TGTGCCAGTAGTATAGGACACAGGGGAACCGGGGAGCTGTTTTTT.

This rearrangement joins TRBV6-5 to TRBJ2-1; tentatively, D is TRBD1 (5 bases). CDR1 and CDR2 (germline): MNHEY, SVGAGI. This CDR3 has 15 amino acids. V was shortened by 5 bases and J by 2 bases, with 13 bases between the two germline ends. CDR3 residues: CASSGTGAPYNEQFF. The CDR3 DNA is TGTGCCAGCAGTGGAACAGGAGCACCCTACAATGAGCAGTTCTTC.

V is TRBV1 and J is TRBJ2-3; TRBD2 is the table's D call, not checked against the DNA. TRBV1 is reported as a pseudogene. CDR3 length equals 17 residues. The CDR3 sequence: CTSSPRRGERDTDTQYF. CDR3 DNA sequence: TGCACCAGCAGCCCCCGGCGGGGCGAGCGGGACACAGATACGCAGTATTTT.

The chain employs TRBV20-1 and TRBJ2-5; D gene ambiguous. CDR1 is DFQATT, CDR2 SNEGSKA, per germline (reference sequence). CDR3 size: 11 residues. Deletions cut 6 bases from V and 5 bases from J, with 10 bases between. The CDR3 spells CSALVEETQYF. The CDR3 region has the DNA TGCAGTGCACTTGTAGAGGAGACCCAGTACTTC.

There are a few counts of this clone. In DNA, the CDR3 is TGTGCCAGCAGCTTAGGCGGTCAGGCTTTCTTT. Translated: CASSLGGQAFF. The V and J genes are TRBV7-9 and TRBJ1-1; D unclear. There are 11 residues in the CDR3. The germline CDR1 and CDR2 sequences are SEHNR and FQNEAQ (reference sequence). V was shortened by 1 base and J by 11 bases, with 8 bases between the two germline ends.

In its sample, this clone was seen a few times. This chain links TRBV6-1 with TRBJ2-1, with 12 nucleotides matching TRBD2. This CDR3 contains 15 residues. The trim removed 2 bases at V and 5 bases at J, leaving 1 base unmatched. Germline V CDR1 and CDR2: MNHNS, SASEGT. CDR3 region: CASSELAGGHNEQFF. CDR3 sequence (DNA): TGTGCCAGCAGTGAACTAGCGGGGGGGCACAATGAGCAGTTCTTC.

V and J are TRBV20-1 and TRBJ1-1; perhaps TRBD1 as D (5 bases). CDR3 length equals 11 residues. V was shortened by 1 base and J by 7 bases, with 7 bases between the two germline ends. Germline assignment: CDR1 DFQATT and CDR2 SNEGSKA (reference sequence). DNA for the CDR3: TGCAGTGCTAGAGTGGACATTGAAGCTTTCTTT. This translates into CSARVDIEAFF.